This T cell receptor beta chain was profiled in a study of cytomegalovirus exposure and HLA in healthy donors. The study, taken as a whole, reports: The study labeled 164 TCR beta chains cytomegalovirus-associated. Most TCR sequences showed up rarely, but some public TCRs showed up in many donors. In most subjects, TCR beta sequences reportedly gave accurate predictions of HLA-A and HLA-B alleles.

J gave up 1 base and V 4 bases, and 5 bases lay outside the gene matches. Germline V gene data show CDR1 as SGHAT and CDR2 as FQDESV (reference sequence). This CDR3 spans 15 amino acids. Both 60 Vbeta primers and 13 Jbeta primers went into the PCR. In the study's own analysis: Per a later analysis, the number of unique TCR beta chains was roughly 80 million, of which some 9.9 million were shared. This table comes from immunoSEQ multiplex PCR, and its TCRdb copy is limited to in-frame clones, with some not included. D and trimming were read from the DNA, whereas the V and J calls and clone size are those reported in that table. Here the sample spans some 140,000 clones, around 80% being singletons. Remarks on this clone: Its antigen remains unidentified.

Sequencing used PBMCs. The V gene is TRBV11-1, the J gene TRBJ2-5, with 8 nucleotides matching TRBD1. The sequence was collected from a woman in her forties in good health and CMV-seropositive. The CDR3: CASSSPRGPQETQYF. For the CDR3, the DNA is TGTGCCAGCAGCTCCCCCAGGGGGCCCCAAGAGACCCAGTACTTC.